This record looks at one TCR beta chain sequence and its context. Its target is not known. These data are taken from a study of cytomegalovirus exposure and HLA in healthy donors. Study results and caveats: Reportedly, fewer N-insertions than the approximately 690-donor mean appeared in an Asian-associated ancestry cluster in a later analysis. Researchers reported that a few CMV-associated chains were confirmed in vitro as CMV antigen-specific.

Germline trimming cut 0 bases from V and 9 bases from J; bases unmatched to any gene: 8. The CDR3 spans 14 residues. In germline, CDR1 is MNHNS, CDR2 SASEGT. Vbeta (60) and Jbeta (13) primers were used in the PCR. In the original processing: About 88 million unique TCR beta chains, roughly 11 million of them shared, were counted by a later analysis. TCRdb's copy holds only in-frame clones and misses some; the assay was immunoSEQ multiplex PCR. V and J calls and clone size follow that table, whereas D and trimming were derived from the DNA. The table records 150,000 to 200,000 clones, roughly four fifths of them present only once.

This receptor was obtained from a woman between 35 and 50 years old in good health and CMV-seronegative. The chain carries TRBV6-1 and TRBJ2-7, with 7 nucleotides matching TRBD1. Sequenced: PBMCs. CDR3 amino acids: CASSEAVTGSLQYF. The CDR3 nucleotides are TGTGCCAGCAGTGAAGCAGTGACAGGGAGCTTGCAGTACTTC.